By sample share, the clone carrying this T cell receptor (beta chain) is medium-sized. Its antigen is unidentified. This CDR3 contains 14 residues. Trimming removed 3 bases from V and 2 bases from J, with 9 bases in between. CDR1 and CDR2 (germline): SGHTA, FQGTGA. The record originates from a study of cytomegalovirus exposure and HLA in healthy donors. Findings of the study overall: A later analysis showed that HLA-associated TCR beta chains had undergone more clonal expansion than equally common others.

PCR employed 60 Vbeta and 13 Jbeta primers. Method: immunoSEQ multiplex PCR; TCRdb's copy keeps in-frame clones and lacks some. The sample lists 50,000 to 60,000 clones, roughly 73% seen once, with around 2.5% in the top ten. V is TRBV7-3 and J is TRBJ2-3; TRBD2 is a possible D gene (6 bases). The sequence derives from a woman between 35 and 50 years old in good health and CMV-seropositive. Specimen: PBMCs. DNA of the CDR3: TGTGCCAGCAGCTTCCGGGACTCCACAGATACGCAGTATTTT. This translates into CASSFRDSTDTQYF.